What follows is one T cell receptor (beta chain) and its context. Its antigen is unidentified. The data belong to a study of vaccination effects on CD4 cells after COVID-19. Findings and limits, study-wide: Late post-vaccination, clones induced by infection and those induced by vaccine underwent marked clonal contraction.

With about ten days of culture completed, CD4+ T cells were isolated. Everyone in the study got two shots of either the BNT162b2 or mRNA-1273 vaccine. Vaccine recipients, nucleocapsid antibody negative, had no prior SARS-CoV-2 infection. CDR1 and CDR2 from the germline V gene are SGHRS and YFSETQ. Trimming stripped 5 bases from V and 8 bases from J, with 16 bases between. The CDR3 length is 13 residues. Libraries were prepared by immunoSEQ multiplex PCR; TCRdb keeps only in-frame clonotypes and omits some of them. The table includes under 70,000 clones, roughly 74% detected once. This rearrangement joins TRBV5-1 to TRBJ1-2; possible D gene TRBD1, 5 bases. This TCR came from a human donor who received a COVID-19 vaccine. Sequences were derived from CD4+ T cells from PBMCs cultured without peptide, sampled after COVID-19 vaccination. This CDR3 is CASSYGQGSGYTF. The DNA of the CDR3 is TGCGCCAGCAGTTACGGGCAGGGAAGCGGCTACACCTTC.